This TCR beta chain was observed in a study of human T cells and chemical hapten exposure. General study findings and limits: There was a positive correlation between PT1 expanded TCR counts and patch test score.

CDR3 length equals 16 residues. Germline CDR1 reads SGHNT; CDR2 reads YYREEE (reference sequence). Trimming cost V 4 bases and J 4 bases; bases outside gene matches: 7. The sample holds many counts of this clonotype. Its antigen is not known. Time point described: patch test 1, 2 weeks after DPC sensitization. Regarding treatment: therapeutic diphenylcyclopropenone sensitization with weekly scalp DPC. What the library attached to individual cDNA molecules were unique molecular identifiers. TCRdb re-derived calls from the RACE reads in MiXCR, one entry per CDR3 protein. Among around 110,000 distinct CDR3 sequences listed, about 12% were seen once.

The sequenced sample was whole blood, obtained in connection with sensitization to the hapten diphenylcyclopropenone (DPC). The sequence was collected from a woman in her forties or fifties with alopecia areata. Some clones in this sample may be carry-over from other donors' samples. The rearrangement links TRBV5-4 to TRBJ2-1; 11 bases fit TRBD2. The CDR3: CASSSVAGGGYNEQFF. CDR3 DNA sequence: TGTGCCAGCAGCAGTGTAGCGGGAGGGGGGTACAATGAGCAGTTCTTC. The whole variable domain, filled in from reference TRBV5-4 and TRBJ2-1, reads ETGVTQSPTHLIKTRGQQVTLRCSSQSGHNTVSWYQQALGQGPQFIFQYYREEENGRGNFPPRFSGLQFPNYSSELNVNALELDDSALYLCASSSVAGGGYNEQFFGPGTRLTVL.